This passage covers 21 T cell receptor beta chains from one sample sequenced in a study of cytomegalovirus exposure and HLA in healthy donors listed by TCRdb under 2017. Receptor libraries were prepared by the immunoSEQ multiplex PCR assay. TCRdb re-hosts the immuneACCESS table, in-frame sequences only. Its copies lack some clones; in the studies checked, an unresolved V gene accounts for under half of them, and the cause for the rest is not known. For this sample the table gives nearly 200,000 clones, of which roughly 88% were detected only once. Roughly 12% of the sample goes to the ten largest clones. The source material was PBMCs. The receptors were gathered from a woman between 25 and 40 years old in good health and CMV-seropositive.

The V gene is TRBV18, the J gene TRBJ2-5; 9 bases align to TRBD2. The CDR3 has 14 amino acids. Per the germline V gene, CDR1 is KGHSH and CDR2 is LQKENI. V trimming: 1 base; J trimming: 4 bases; junction bases outside the gene matches: 1. The CDR3 coding sequence is TGTGCCAGCTCACCACAGACTAGCGGAGAGACCCAGTACTTC. Translated, it gives CASSPQTSGETQYF.

The chain joins TRBV6-1 to TRBJ2-1; D gene ambiguous. V lost 2 bases and J 8 bases, leaving 7 bases between the germline ends. The CDR3 sequence is 12 residues long. Germline CDR1 and CDR2: MNHNS and SASEGT. CDR3 in amino acids: CASSEKIDEQFF. The CDR3 coding sequence is TGTGCCAGCAGTGAAAAGATAGATGAGCAGTTCTTC.

The rearrangement joins TRBV6-1 to TRBJ2-1; 7 bases map to TRBD1. Germline assignment: CDR1 MNHNS and CDR2 SASEGT. The V gene end was trimmed by 8 bases and the J gene end by 6 bases; junction bases not matched to a gene: 10. The CDR3 consists of 14 residues. CDR3 sequence (DNA): TGTGCCAGCGCCGGGTTACAGGGGATCAATGAGCAGTTCTTC. Translating gives CASAGLQGINEQFF.

The gene calls are TRBV5-4 and TRBJ2-1, with TRBD1 identical over 8 bases. Germline assignment: CDR1 SGHNT and CDR2 YYREEE (reference sequence). The CDR3 is 16 residues long. Trimming at V came to 1 base and at J to 1 base, leaving 4 bases not matched to a gene. The CDR3 sequence is CASSLPRQGSYNEQFF. The DNA for the CDR3 is TGTGCCAGCAGCTTGCCCCGACAGGGGTCCTACAATGAGCAGTTCTTC.

The chain is built from TRBV9 and TRBJ2-1; tentative D call: TRBD2 (5 bases). Per the germline V gene, CDR1 is SGDLS and CDR2 is YYNGEE. The CDR3 spans 16 residues. The V end was cut by 0 bases, the J end by 6 bases, with 16 bases between. In nucleotides, the CDR3 is TGTGCCAGCAGCGTAGAACCGGGGAATATTGTCAATGAGCAGTTCTTC. It specifies CASSVEPGNIVNEQFF.

The CDR3 nucleotides are TGTGCCAGCAGCTCCGGTCGAACCTACAATGAGCAGTTCTTC. Its translation: CASSSGRTYNEQFF. The chain employs TRBV7-2 and TRBJ2-1; no reliable D call. Trimming took 4 bases from V and 2 from J, leaving 9 bases between them. Per the germline V gene, CDR1 is SGHTA and CDR2 is FQGNSA. The CDR3 has 14 amino acids.

The chain joins TRBV11-2 to TRBJ2-5, with 12 nucleotides matching TRBD2. V lost 8 bases and J lost 4; bases outside the gene matches: 8. The CDR3 loop spans 15 amino acids. Germline CDR1 SGHAT, CDR2 FQNNGV. CDR3 DNA sequence: TGTGCCAGCCGACCCGCGGGACTAGCGGGAGAGACCCAGTACTTC. Protein sequence: CASRPAGLAGETQYF.

The chain has TRBV6-5 and TRBJ2-1; TRBD1 matches 7 bases. Trimming cost V 8 bases and J 2 bases; bases outside gene matches: 9. This CDR3 has 15 amino acids. Germline-derived CDR1 and CDR2 are MNHEY and SVGAGI. The CDR3 is CASGPNRGPYNEQFF. CDR3 DNA: TGTGCCAGCGGACCCAACAGGGGCCCCTACAATGAGCAGTTCTTC.

The sample holds a few counts of this clone. This rearrangement joins TRBV5-1 to TRBJ2-2, with a weak D call TRBD1 (6 bases). Germline assignment: CDR1 SGHRS and CDR2 YFSETQ. V shed 0 bases and J shed 5 bases, with 8 bases lying between them. The CDR3 is 14 amino acids. The CDR3 protein is CASSLGGQTGELFF. CDR3 nucleotides: TGCGCCAGCAGCTTGGGCGGACAGACCGGGGAGCTGTTTTTT.

The gene calls are TRBV2 and TRBJ2-7; 9 bases fit TRBD2. The V gene end was trimmed by 0 bases and the J gene end by 6 bases; junction bases not matched to a gene: 9. The length of the CDR3 is 16 residues. Germline-derived CDR1 and CDR2 are SNHLY and FYNNEI. CDR3 coding DNA: TGTGCCAGCAGTGAAGCTGGCGGGAGGGGATTTTTCGAGCAGTACTTC. Residues: CASSEAGGRGFFEQYF.

This chain connects TRBV9 to TRBJ2-1; 13 nucleotides agree with TRBD2. CDR3 length equals 16 residues. Germline CDR1 and CDR2: SGDLS and YYNGEE. V shed 0 bases and J 5 bases; nucleotides not matched to a gene: 2. CDR3 in amino acids: CASSVAGLAGDNEQFF. The CDR3 nucleotides read TGTGCCAGCAGCGTAGCCGGACTAGCGGGAGACAATGAGCAGTTCTTC.

CDR3 protein: CARRGGSGYGYTF. Here the CDR3 DNA reads TGTGCCAGGAGGGGGGGTTCGGGCTATGGCTACACCTTC. The chain combines TRBV2 with TRBJ1-2; D might be TRBD1 (6 bases). The V end lost 9 bases, the J end lost 4 bases, and 15 bases lay between the germline ends. The V gene's germline CDR1 is SNHLY and CDR2 FYNNEI. The CDR3 extends over 13 amino acids.

The rearrangement uses TRBV14 and TRBJ2-1; D is unresolved. CDR1 and CDR2 from the germline V gene are SGHDN and FVKESK. Deletions cut 2 bases from V and 13 bases from J, with 9 bases between. CDR3 length: 11 amino acids. The CDR3 loop reads CASSQSSIQFF. The DNA of the CDR3 is TGTGCCAGCAGCCAATCGAGTATCCAGTTCTTC.

This clone was detected only a few times. The chain recombines TRBV28 with TRBJ1-5; D is perhaps TRBD1 (6 bases). V lost 5 bases and J 3 bases, leaving 20 bases between the germline ends. The CDR3 extends over 17 amino acids. CDR1 is MDHEN, CDR2 SYDVKM, per germline. CDR3: CASSHLDSLTSNQPQHF. The CDR3 region has the DNA TGTGCCAGCAGTCATCTGGACAGCCTGACCTCCAATCAGCCCCAGCATTTT.

This clone occurred once. This chain uses TRBV19 with TRBJ2-3; no clear D gene. CDR1 LNHDA and CDR2 SQIVND come from the germline V gene (reference sequence). Trimming cost V 1 base and J 0 bases, with 11 bases left between them. CDR3 length: 16 residues. CDR3 nucleotide sequence: TGTGCCAGTAGTATAGGAAAAGATACTAGCACAGATACGCAGTATTTT. This sequence encodes CASSIGKDTSTDTQYF.

This chain uses TRBV6-6 with TRBJ2-1, with 10 bases aligning to TRBD2. Germline loops: CDR1 MNHNY, CDR2 SVGAGI (reference sequence). The CDR3 length is 15 residues. J gave up 7 bases and V 5 bases, and 8 bases lay outside the gene matches. In DNA, the CDR3 is TGTGCCAGCAGTCTAGCGGGAGCGGGGATTAATGAGCAGTTCTTC. It specifies CASSLAGAGINEQFF.

This clone was detected only a few times. The CDR3 region is CASSDEASGSNEQFF. Here the CDR3 DNA reads TGTGCCAGCAGTGATGAGGCTAGCGGGAGCAATGAGCAGTTCTTC. V is TRBV6-4 and J is TRBJ2-1; TRBD2 matches at 10 bases. This CDR3 has 15 amino acids. Trimming removed 3 bases from V and 6 bases from J; junction bases left unmatched: 5. Germline-derived CDR1 and CDR2 are MRHNA and SNTAGT.

This clone has only a few counts. The rearrangement uses TRBV19 and TRBJ1-5, with a tentative D call TRBD1 (5 bases). The CDR3 sequence is 14 residues long. The germline V gene encodes CDR1 LNHDA and CDR2 SQIVND (reference sequence). The V end lost 4 bases, the J end lost 0 bases, and 7 bases lay between the germline ends. The CDR3, as DNA: TGTGCCAGTAGTACACAGGATAGCAATCAGCCCCAGCATTTT. It encodes CASSTQDSNQPQHF.

In the case of this clone: Other DNA sequences in this specimen translate into the identical CDR3. This chain links TRBV13 with TRBJ2-3; D perhaps matches TRBD2 (6 bases). V lost 2 bases and J 1 base, leaving 10 bases between the germline ends. Germline V gene lookup returns CDR1 PRHDT and CDR2 FYEKMQ (reference sequence). This CDR3 contains 15 residues. This CDR3 reads CASSLRDSRTDTQYF. Written as DNA, the CDR3 is TGTGCCAGCAGCTTAAGGGACTCTCGCACAGATACGCAGTATTTT.

This sequence joins TRBV7-8 and TRBJ2-5; D possibly corresponds to TRBD2 (6 bases). Between the trimmed V and J ends, which lost 2 bases and 5 bases, there was a span of 12 bases. This CDR3 is built from 14 residues. Per germline, CDR1 SGHVS and CDR2 FQNEAQ. The CDR3 nucleotides are TGTGCCAGCAGCTTATGGCGGGGAGCGGAGACCCAGTACTTC. Its translation: CASSLWRGAETQYF.

The J gene is TRBJ2-7, the V gene TRBV5-1; 8 bases align to TRBD2. The CDR3 has 13 amino acids. V lost 4 bases and J lost 5; bases outside the gene matches: 5. Germline V CDR1 and CDR2: SGHRS, YFSETQ. The CDR3 nucleotides read TGCGCCAGCAGCCCCGGGACTAGTAACGAGCAGTACTTC. It is translated as CASSPGTSNEQYF.